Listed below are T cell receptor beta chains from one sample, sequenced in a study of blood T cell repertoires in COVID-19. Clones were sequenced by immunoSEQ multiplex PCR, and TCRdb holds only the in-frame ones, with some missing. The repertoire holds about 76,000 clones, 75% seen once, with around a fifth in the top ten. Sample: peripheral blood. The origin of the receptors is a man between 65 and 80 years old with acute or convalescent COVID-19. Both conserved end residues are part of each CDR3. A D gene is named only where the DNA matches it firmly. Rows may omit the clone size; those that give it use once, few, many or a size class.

TGTGCCAGCAGAAAAGAGAGGGACACCTTCTACGAGCAGTACTTC	CASRKERDTFYEQYF	.	TRBJ2-7	TRBV5-5	.
TGTGCCAGCACCCCTGGACAGGACTATGGCTACACCTTC	CASTPGQDYGYTF	TRBD1	TRBJ1-2	TRBV12-3/TRBV12-4	.
TGTGCCAGCAGCCAAACAGGGGGAAACACCATATATTTT	CASSQTGGNTIYF	.	TRBJ1-3	TRBV3-1/TRBV3-2	once
TGTGCCAGCAGCTTGGTACTAGCTGGAGAGACCCAGTACTTC	CASSLVLAGETQYF	.	TRBJ2-5	TRBV5-6	.
TGTGCCAGCAGCCTACAGGGTTGGTATGGCTACACCTTC	CASSLQGWYGYTF	.	TRBJ1-2	TRBV25-1	.
TGTGCCAGCAGCCCCACCAGGGTCAGTGAGCAGTTCTTC	CASSPTRVSEQFF	.	TRBJ2-1	TRBV6-6	.
TGTGCCAGCAGCCAAATTGGAAGCGGGAGCTACGAGCAGTACTTC	CASSQIGSGSYEQYF	TRBD2	TRBJ2-7	TRBV14	few
TGTGCCAGCTCAGCACCGGGACTAGAAGGCTACGAGCAGTACTTC	CASSAPGLEGYEQYF	TRBD2	TRBJ2-7	TRBV18	.
TGTGCCAGCAGTCTCATACCACAGGGGCCAAGCACAGATACGCAGTATTTT	CASSLIPQGPSTDTQYF	TRBD1	TRBJ2-3	TRBV6-6	.
TGTGCCAGCAGCCAACTAGGAGATACGCAGTATTTT	CASSQLGDTQYF	.	TRBJ2-3	TRBV7-3	.
TGTGCCAGTAGTTACAGGGCGGCCGCGACTAATGAAAAACTGTTTTTT	CASSYRAAATNEKLFF	.	TRBJ1-4	TRBV19	.
TGTGCCAGCAGTTACACCACAAACACCGGGGAGCTGTTTTTT	CASSYTTNTGELFF	.	TRBJ2-2	TRBV6-6	.
TGTGCCAGCTCACCACTGACAGGGGGCTTGGGCAATCAGCCCCAGCATTTT	CASSPLTGGLGNQPQHF	TRBD1	TRBJ1-5	TRBV18	.
TGTGCCAGTAGTATAATGGGGGGCTACGAGCAGTACTTC	CASSIMGGYEQYF	.	TRBJ2-7	TRBV19	.